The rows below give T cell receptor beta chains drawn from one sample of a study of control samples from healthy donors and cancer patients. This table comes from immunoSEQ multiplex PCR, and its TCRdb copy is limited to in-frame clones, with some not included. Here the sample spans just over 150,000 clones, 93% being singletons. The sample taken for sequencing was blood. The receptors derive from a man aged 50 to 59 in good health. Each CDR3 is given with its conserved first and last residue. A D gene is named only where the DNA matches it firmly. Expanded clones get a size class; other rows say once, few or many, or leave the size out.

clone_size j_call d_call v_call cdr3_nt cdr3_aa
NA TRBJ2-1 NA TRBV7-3 TGTGCCAGCAACACCGGGAACTCCCACAATGAGCAGTTCTTC CASNTGNSHNEQFF
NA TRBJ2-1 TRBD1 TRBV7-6 TGTGCCAGCAGCTTAGCGCTTCGGGACAGGGGGCTCCATGAGCAGTTCTTC CASSLALRDRGLHEQFF
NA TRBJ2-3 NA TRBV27 TGTGCCAGCAGCGCTCTTCCGGGGTTTGGGACAGATACGCAGTATTTT CASSALPGFGTDTQYF
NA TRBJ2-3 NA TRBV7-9 TGTGCCAGCAGCGATAACACAGATACGCAGTATTTT CASSDNTDTQYF
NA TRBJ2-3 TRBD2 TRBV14 TGTGCCAGCAGCCCGGGACTAGCGGGAGGGAGGACAGATACGCAGTATTTT CASSPGLAGGRTDTQYF
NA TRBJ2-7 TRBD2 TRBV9 TGTGCCAGCAGCTCTTGGACTAGCGGGAGGGCCTTGTACGAGCAGTACTTC CASSSWTSGRALYEQYF
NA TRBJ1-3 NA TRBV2 TGTGCCAGCAGTGACAGGGGTTCTGGAAACACCATATATTTT CASSDRGSGNTIYF
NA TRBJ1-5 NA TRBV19 TGTGCCAGTACTTTGCTTGGGTCGGGCAATCAGCCCCAGCATTTT CASTLLGSGNQPQHF
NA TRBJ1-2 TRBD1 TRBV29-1 TGCAGCGGGGGTGGACAGGCCTATGGCTACACCTTC CSGGGQAYGYTF
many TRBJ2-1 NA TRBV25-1 TGTGCCAGCAGTGAATCGGCTAGCTCGGAGGGTGAGCAGTTCTTC CASSESASSEGEQFF
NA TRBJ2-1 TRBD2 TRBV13 TGTGCCAGCAGCTTAGGGAAGGCGATCGATAATAGCGGGAGCTCCTACAATGAGCAGTTCTTC CASSLGKAIDNSGSSYNEQFF
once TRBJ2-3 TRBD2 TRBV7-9 TGTGCCAGCAGCTTAATTTTCGGGAGGGCTACAGATACGCAGTATTTT CASSLIFGRATDTQYF
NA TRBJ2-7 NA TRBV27 TGTGCCAGCAGTTTAAGGGGGGGCTACGAGCAGTACTTC CASSLRGGYEQYF
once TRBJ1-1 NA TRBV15 TGTGCCACCAGCAGGGCGGGGGGTGAAGCTTTCTTT CATSRAGGEAFF
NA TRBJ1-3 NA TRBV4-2 TGTGCCAGCAGCCTGAATGAGGGCCTGTTCTCTGGAAACACCATATATTTT CASSLNEGLFSGNTIYF
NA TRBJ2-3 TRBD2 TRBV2 TGTGCCAGCAGTGGGACCGGGACTAGCGGCACAGATACGCAGTATTTT CASSGTGTSGTDTQYF
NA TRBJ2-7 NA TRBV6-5 TGTGCCAGCAGTTACTCCGACAGGAACTACGAGCAGTACTTC CASSYSDRNYEQYF
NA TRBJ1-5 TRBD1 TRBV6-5 TGTGCCAGCACTTATCAGGGGGACGGTCAGCCCCAGCATTTT CASTYQGDGQPQHF
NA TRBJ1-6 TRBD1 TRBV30 TGTGCTAGTCCCGGGCAGGGGGGAACCAATTCACCCCTCCACTTT CASPGQGGTNSPLHF
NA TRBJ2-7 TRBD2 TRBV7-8 TGTGCCAGCAGCTTGGACGGGGGGATGGGGCAGTACTTC CASSLDGGMGQYF
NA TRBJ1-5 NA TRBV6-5 TGTGCCAGCAGGGGTCCCAATCAGCCCCAGCATTTT CASRGPNQPQHF
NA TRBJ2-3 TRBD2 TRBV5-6 TGTGCCAGCAGCTTTGCTAGCGGGCGGAGGGGGACGCAGTATTTT CASSFASGRRGTQYF
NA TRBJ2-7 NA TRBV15 TGTGCCACCAGCAGAGATGAAACAGACATCTACGAGCAGTACTTC CATSRDETDIYEQYF
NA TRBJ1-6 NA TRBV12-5 TGTGCTAGTGGTTTTGAGGGCAAACCCCTCCACTTT CASGFEGKPLHF
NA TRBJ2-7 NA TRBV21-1 TGTGCCAGCAGCAACCTCCCGAGGCCGAACTCTACCTACGAGCAGTACTTC CASSNLPRPNSTYEQYF
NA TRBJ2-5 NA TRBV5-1 TGCGCCAGCAGTCCAGGGGCACAGAGAGAAGAGACCCAGTACTTC CASSPGAQREETQYF
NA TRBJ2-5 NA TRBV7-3 TGTGCCAGCAGTAAGAGCCCGCAAGAGACCCAGTACTTC CASSKSPQETQYF
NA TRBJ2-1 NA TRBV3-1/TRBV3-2 TGTGCCAGCAGCCAGCTGGACGGGCAGTTCTTC CASSQLDGQFF
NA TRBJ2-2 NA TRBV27 TGTGCCAGCAGTTTAAGGTACCCAACGAACACCGGGGAGCTGTTTTTT CASSLRYPTNTGELFF
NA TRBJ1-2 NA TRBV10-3 TGTGCCATCGCCGGCGGGATCTATGGCTACACCTTC CAIAGGIYGYTF
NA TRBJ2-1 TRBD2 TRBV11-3 TGTGCCAGCAGCTTGGGGGGACTAGCCGACTACAATGAGCAGTTCTTC CASSLGGLADYNEQFF
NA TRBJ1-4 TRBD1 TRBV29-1 TGCAGCGGGCGACAGGGGGGCGAAAAACTGTTTTTT CSGRQGGEKLFF
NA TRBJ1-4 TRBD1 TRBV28 TGTGCCAGCAGGGTTATAGACAGGGTGAATGAAAAACTGTTTTTT CASRVIDRVNEKLFF
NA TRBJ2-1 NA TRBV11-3 TGTGCCAGCAGTAGCCCTGGGGCAGGCTACAATGAGCAGTTCTTC CASSSPGAGYNEQFF
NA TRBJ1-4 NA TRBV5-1 TGCGCCAGCAGCTTGCGAGGTGCTAATGAAAAACTGTTTTTT CASSLRGANEKLFF
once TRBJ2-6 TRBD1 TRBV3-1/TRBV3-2 TGTGCCAGCAGCCCCAGGGGGTTTGGCTCTGGGGCCAACGTCCTGACTTTC CASSPRGFGSGANVLTF
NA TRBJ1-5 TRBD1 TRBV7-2 TGTGCCAGCAGCTTAGTACCCACTGACAGGGGCAATCAGCCCCAGCATTTT CASSLVPTDRGNQPQHF
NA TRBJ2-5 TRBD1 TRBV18 TGTGCCAGCTCACCCCGGACAGGGGGTGTGGAGACCCAGTACTTC CASSPRTGGVETQYF
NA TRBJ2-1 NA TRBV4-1 TGCGCCAGCAGCCAAGATCGTTGGAACAATGAGCAGTTCTTC CASSQDRWNNEQFF
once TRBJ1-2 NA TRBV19 TGTGCCAGTATCGAAGTCCTATATGGCTACACCTTC CASIEVLYGYTF
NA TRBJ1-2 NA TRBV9 TGTGCCAGCAGCGGTACCAAGGGGCATGACTATGGCTACACCTTC CASSGTKGHDYGYTF
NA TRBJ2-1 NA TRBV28 TGTGCCAGCAGTGCCCGGGACTGGTCCTACAATGAGCAGTTCTTC CASSARDWSYNEQFF
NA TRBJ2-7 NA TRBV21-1 TGTGCCAGCAGCAATTCGGGGGGAGGACGTTACGAGCAGTACTTC CASSNSGGGRYEQYF
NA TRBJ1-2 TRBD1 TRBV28 TGTGCCAGCAGTTTCGGACAGGGGGCTTCGTATGGCTACACCTTC CASSFGQGASYGYTF
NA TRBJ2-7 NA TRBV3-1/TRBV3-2 TGTGCCAGCAGCCAAGCCTCTTACGAGCAGTACTTC CASSQASYEQYF
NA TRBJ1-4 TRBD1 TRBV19 TGTGCCAGTAGTAAAGGCAGGGGGCCTGAAAAACTGTTTTTT CASSKGRGPEKLFF
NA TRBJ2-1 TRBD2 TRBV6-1 TGTGCCAGCACTGAAACTAGCGACTCCTACAATGAGCAGTTCTTC CASTETSDSYNEQFF
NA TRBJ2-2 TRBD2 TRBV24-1 TGTGCCACCAGTTGGTCTAGCGGGCCTCAGAACACCGGGGAGCTGTTTTTT CATSWSSGPQNTGELFF
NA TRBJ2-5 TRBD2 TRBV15 TGTGCCACCAGCAGAGTTGCCCCGGGGCGGGAGTTTAGAGAGACCCAGTACTTC CATSRVAPGREFRETQYF
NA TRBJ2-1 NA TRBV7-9 TGTGCCAGCAGCTTAGCTTTCGATGAGCAGTTCTTC CASSLAFDEQFF
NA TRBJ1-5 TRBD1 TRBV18 TGTGCCAGCTCCCTCGGACAGGTTGGGAGACAGCCCCAGCATTTT CASSLGQVGRQPQHF
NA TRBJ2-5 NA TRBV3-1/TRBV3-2 TGTGCCAGCAGCCCCCTGACCGCGGCAGAGACCCAGTACTTC CASSPLTAAETQYF
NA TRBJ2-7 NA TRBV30 TGTGCCTGGAGTAGAGGGGCCCTGGACTACGAGCAGTACTTC CAWSRGALDYEQYF